The clone carrying this T cell receptor beta chain was observed a few times. This CDR3 is 12 amino acids long. The V gene's germline CDR1 is MDHEN and CDR2 SYDVKM. V gave up 9 bases and J gave up 0 bases, with 6 bases separating them. The PCR ran on 60 Vbeta and 13 Jbeta primers. Only in-frame clones appear in the TCRdb table, and some are missing; sequencing was by immunoSEQ multiplex PCR. The sample lists around 88,000 clones; over 70% were seen once. These data originate in a study of cytomegalovirus exposure and HLA in healthy donors. The material sequenced was PBMCs. The source is a man in his fifties in good health and CMV-seropositive. This chain connects TRBV28 to TRBJ1-5; the D is unclear. The CDR3 here is CASRLSNQPQHF. As DNA, the CDR3 is TGTGCCAGTCGACTTAGCAATCAGCCCCAGCATTTT.